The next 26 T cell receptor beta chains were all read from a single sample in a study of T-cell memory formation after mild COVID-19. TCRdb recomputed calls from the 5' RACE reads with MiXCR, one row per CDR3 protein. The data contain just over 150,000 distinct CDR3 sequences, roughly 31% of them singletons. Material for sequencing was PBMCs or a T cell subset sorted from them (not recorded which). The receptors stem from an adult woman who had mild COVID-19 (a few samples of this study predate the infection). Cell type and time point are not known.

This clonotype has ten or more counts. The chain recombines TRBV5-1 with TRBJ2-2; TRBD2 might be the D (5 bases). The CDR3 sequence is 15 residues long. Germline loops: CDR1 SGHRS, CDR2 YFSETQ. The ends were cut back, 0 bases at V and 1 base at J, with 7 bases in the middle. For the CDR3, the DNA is TGCGCCAGCAGCTTGGGAGCGGTGAACACCGGGGAGCTGTTTTTT. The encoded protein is CASSLGAVNTGELFF.

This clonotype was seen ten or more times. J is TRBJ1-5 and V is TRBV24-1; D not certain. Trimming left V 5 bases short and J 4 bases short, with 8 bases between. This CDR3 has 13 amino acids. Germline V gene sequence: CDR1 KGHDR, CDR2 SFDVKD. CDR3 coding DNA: TGTGCCACCAGTGTAGGGAATAATCAGCCCCAGCATTTT. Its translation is CATSVGNNQPQHF.

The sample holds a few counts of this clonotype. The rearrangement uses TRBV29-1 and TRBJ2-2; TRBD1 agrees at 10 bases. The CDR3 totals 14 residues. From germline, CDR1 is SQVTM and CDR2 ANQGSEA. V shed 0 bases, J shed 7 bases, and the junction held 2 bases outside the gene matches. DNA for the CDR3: TGCAGCGTTGAAGAGGGACAGGGGATCGGGGAGCTGTTTTTT. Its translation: CSVEEGQGIGELFF.

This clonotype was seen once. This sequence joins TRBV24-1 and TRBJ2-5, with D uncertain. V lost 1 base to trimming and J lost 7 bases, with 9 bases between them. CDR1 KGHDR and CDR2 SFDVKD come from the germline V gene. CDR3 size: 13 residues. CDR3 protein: CATSDLHVGTQYF. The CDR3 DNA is TGTGCCACCAGTGATTTACATGTGGGGACCCAGTACTTC.

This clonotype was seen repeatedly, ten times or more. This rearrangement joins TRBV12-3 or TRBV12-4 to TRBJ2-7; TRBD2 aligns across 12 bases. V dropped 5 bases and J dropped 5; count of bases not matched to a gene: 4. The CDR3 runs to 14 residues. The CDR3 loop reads CASSPRLAGDEQYF. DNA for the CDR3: TGTGCCAGCAGTCCTCGACTAGCGGGAGACGAGCAGTACTTC.

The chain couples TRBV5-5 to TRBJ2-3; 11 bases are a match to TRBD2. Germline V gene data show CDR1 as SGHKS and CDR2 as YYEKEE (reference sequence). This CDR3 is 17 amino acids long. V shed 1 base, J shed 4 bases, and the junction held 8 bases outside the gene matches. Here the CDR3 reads CASSLRGSGGVADTQYF. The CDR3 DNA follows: TGTGCCAGCAGCTTGAGAGGTAGCGGGGGGGTGGCAGATACGCAGTATTTT.

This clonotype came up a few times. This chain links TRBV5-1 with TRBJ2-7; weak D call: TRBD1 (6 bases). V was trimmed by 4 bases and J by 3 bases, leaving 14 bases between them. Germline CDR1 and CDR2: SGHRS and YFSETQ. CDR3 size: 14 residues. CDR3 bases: TGCGCCAGCAGCCGTTCCGGGGACAACTACGAGCAGTACTTC. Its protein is CASSRSGDNYEQYF.

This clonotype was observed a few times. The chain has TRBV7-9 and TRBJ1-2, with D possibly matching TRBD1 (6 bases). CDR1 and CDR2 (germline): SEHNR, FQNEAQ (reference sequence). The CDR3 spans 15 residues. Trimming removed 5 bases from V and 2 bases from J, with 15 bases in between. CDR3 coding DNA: TGTGCCAGCAGCCGTGGGACACCGAGGAACTATGGCTACACCTTC. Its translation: CASSRGTPRNYGYTF.

The CDR3 region is CATSDPASTMTQFF. The CDR3 DNA follows: TGTGCCACCAGTGACCCAGCCAGTACAATGACGCAGTTCTTC. The chain couples TRBV24-1 to TRBJ2-1; D unresolved. The germline V gene encodes CDR1 KGHDR and CDR2 SFDVKD. Deletions cut 4 bases from V and 12 bases from J, with 18 bases between. The CDR3 is 14 amino acids.

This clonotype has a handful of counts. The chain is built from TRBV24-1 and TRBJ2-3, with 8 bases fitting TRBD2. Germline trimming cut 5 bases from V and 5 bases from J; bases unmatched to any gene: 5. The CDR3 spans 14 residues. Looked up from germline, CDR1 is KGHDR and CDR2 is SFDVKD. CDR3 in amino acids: CATSGSGGVDTQYF. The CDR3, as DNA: TGTGCCACCAGTGGATCGGGAGGGGTAGATACGCAGTATTTT.

CDR3 coding DNA: TGTGCCAGCAGCCACCCGACTGAGCGTGAAAACACCATATATTTT. It encodes CASSHPTERENTIYF. The chain recombines TRBV14 with TRBJ1-3; no clear D. The CDR3 loop spans 15 amino acids. V gave up 3 bases and J gave up 6 bases, with 15 bases separating them. Germline V gene data show CDR1 as SGHDN and CDR2 as FVKESK.

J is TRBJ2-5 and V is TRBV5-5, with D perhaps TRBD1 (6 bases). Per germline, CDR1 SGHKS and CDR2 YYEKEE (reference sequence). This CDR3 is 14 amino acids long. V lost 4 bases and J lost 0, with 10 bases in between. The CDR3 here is CASSPTGYQETQYF. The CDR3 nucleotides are TGTGCCAGCAGCCCAACAGGGTACCAAGAGACCCAGTACTTC.

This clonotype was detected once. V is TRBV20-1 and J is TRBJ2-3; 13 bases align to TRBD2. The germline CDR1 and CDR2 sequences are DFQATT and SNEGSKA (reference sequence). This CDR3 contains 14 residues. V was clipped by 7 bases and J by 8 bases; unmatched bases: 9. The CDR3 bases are TGCAGTGTTCGGACTAGCGGGGGAGGTGGTACGCAGTATTTT. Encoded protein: CSVRTSGGGGTQYF.

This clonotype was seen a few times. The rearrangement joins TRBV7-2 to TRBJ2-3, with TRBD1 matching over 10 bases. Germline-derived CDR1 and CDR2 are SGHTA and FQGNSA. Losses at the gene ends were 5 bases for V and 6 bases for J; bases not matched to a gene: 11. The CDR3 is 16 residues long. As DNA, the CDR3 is TGTGCCAGCAGCCTCCAAGGGACAGGGGTTACCGATACGCAGTATTTT. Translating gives CASSLQGTGVTDTQYF.

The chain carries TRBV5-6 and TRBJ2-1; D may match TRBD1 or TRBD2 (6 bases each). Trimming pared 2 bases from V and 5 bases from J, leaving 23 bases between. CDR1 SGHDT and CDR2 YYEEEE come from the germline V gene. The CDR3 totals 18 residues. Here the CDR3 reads CASSFGTEEGVGNNEQFF. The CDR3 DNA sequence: TGTGCCAGCAGCTTTGGGACTGAGGAGGGGGTCGGGAACAATGAGCAGTTCTTC.

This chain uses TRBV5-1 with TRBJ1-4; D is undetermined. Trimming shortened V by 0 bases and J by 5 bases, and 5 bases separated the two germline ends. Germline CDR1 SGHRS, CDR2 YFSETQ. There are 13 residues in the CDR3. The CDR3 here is CASSLEPNEKLFF. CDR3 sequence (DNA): TGCGCCAGCAGCTTGGAGCCAAATGAAAAACTGTTTTTT. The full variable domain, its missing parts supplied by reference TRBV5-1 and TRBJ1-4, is KAGVTQTPRYLIKTRGQQVTLSCSPISGHRSVSWYQQTPGQGLQFLFEYFSETQRNKGNFPGRFSGRQFSNSRSEMNVSTLELGDSALYLCASSLEPNEKLFFGSGTQLSVL.

The CDR3 region has the DNA TGTGCCAGCAGCCGGACTAGCGGGGGGGCAGCAGATACGCAGTATTTT. Its protein product is CASSRTSGGAADTQYF. The J gene is TRBJ2-3, the V gene TRBV4-2; 15 positions match TRBD2. From germline, CDR1 is LGHNA and CDR2 YNFKEQ. CDR3 size: 16 residues. The ends lost 4 bases at V and 4 bases at J; junction bases unmatched: 3.

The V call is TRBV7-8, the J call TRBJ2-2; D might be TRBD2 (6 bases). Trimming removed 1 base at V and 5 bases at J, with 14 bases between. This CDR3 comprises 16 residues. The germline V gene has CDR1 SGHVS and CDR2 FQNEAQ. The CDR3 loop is CASSLVGGRGTGELFF. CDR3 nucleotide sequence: TGTGCCAGCAGCTTAGTGGGGGGTCGTGGTACCGGGGAGCTGTTTTTT.

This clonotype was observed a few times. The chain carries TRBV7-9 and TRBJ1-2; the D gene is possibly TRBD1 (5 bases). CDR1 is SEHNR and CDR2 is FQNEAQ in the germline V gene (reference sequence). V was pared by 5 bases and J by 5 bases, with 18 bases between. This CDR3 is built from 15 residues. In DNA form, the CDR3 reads TGTGCCAGCAGCCAAGGACTATCGGGGCTTTATGGCTACACCTTC. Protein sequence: CASSQGLSGLYGYTF.

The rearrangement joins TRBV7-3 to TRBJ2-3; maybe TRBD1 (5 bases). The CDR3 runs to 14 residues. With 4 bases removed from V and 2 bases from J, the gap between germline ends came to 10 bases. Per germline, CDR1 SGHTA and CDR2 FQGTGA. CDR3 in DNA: TGTGCCAGCAGCTCGACAGATTCCACAGATACGCAGTATTTT. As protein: CASSSTDSTDTQYF.

Here the CDR3 reads CASSRSRAQETQYF. CDR3 DNA: TGTGCCAGCAGCCGATCGCGGGCCCAAGAGACCCAGTACTTC. This chain uses TRBV11-1 with TRBJ2-5; weak D call: TRBD2 (5 bases). The CDR3 is 14 residues long. Trimming shortened V by 5 bases and J by 1 base, and 11 bases separated the two germline ends. Per the germline V gene, CDR1 is SGHAT and CDR2 is FQDESV (reference sequence).

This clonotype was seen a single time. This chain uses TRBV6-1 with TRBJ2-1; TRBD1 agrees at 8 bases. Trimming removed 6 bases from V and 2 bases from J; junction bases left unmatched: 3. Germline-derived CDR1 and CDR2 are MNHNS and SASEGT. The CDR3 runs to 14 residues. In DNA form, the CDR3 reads TGTGCCAGCAGCACAGGGGGTGCCTACAATGAGCAGTTCTTC. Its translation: CASSTGGAYNEQFF.

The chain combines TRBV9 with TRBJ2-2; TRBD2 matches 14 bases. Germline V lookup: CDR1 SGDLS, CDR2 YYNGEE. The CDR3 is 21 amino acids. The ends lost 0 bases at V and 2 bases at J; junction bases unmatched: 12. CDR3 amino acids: CASSVGLSRTSGRFNTGELFF. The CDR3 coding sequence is TGTGCCAGCAGCGTAGGCTTATCCCGGACTAGCGGGAGGTTCAACACCGGGGAGCTGTTTTTT.

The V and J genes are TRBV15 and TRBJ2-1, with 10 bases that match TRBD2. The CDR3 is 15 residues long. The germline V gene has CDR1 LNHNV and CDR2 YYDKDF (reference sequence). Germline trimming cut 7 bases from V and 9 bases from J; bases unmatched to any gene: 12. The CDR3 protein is CATTGLAASYGEQFF. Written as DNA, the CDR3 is TGTGCCACCACAGGACTAGCGGCTTCCTACGGTGAGCAGTTCTTC.

Written as DNA, the CDR3 is TGCAGCGCCTGGACGGGGGCCTACACAGATACGCAGTATTTT. Translated: CSAWTGAYTDTQYF. This chain joins TRBV29-1 and TRBJ2-3, with D perhaps assigned TRBD1 or TRBD2 (6 bases each). Deletions cut 7 bases from V and 2 bases from J, with 16 bases between. This CDR3 is 14 amino acids long. Germline values: CDR1 SQVTM, CDR2 ANQGSEA.

The CDR3 sequence is CASSLTGKSSYNEQFF. The CDR3 coding sequence is TGTGCCAGCAGCTTAACGGGCAAAAGCTCCTACAATGAGCAGTTCTTC. The chain couples TRBV11-3 to TRBJ2-1; D is uncertain. From germline, CDR1 is SGHNT and CDR2 YENEEA. Trimming removed 2 bases at V and 0 bases at J, with 11 bases between. The CDR3 totals 16 residues.